This T cell receptor beta chain was profiled in a study of regulatory T cells (dated by TCRdb to 2017 to 2018). Study-wide context: The study compared T-cell receptor beta repertoires of sorted regulatory, conventional CD4+ and CD8+ T cells in CD3G-deficient patients with those in healthy controls. Broader findings and caveats from the paper: Hydrophobic residues at CDR3 positions 6 and 7 were enriched in conventional CD4+ T cells from CD3G-deficient patients, which suggests more self-reactive specificities. Repertoires from patients had restricted unique TRB V-J pairs and skewed V and J gene usage, with the strongest effect in regulatory T cells.

The table lists this clone with a count of one. Its antigen remains undetermined. Base qualities are not provided; no much larger clone lies one nucleotide away. The multiplex PCR relied on 52 forward TRBV primers and 13 reverse TRBJ primers, and amplification bias was corrected through assay-based and computational methods. Rearranged TRB loci were amplified from genomic DNA by multiplex PCR within the immunoSEQ assay. TRB amplicons were sequenced using an Illumina HiSeq platform. Per the original workflow: Raw sequences were error-filtered and aligned to reference gene sequences by custom algorithms and were subsequently analyzed with the immunoSEQ online tools. Productive and nonproductive TRB rearrangement frequencies were evaluated among both unique and total sequences. The likelihood of self-reactivity was estimated by examining two features, hydrophobicity and amino acid composition, of TRB CDR3 positions 6 and 7. Group comparisons used t tests, Mann-Whitney tests or two-way ANOVA run in Prism software. The table comes from immuneACCESS by way of TCRdb, which keeps in-frame sequences with V and J called. Part of the clones is missing from these tables; in studies checked, under half for an unresolved V gene and the rest for unknown reasons. The V and J calls and clone size come from that table; D and trimming were worked out from the DNA. This sample has 20,000 to 25,000 clones in its table, and roughly 90% of those were observed once. The ten largest clones capture approximately 1.3% of the sample.

Every CD3G-deficient patient showed evidence of autoimmunity, and the autoimmunity was more severe in two of the patients. At the time of testing, the patients were between 2 and 39 years old, and their CD4+ and CD8+ T cells had reduced naive proportions and increased memory proportions. CD4+ cells were FACS-sorted into CD25-high CD127-low regulatory T cells and CD25-low CD127-high conventional CD4+ T cells. About six individuals with CD3G deficiency were included in the patient group. An international network of physicians spanning the United States, Europe and Asia provided the patient samples and clinical data. Peripheral blood mononuclear cells were isolated by Ficoll density separation. Trimming at the junction amounts to 2 bases on V and 0 bases on J, and the germline ends lie 8 bases apart. The CDR3 runs 15 amino acids, cysteine and phenylalanine included. The kept DNA is CDR3 alone, 45 bases in frame from the first base. CDR1 LNHDA and CDR2 SQIVND are derived from the germline V gene (reference sequence).

Sequenced: conventional CD4+ T cells sorted from blood. The receptor's source is a child under 18 with CD3G deficiency. Recombination linked TRBV19 to TRBJ1-3; the D gene cannot be resolved reliably. The CDR3 here reads CASSIHGSSGNTIYF. DNA sequence: TGTGCCAGTAGTATACACGGGAGCTCTGGAAACACCATATATTTT.